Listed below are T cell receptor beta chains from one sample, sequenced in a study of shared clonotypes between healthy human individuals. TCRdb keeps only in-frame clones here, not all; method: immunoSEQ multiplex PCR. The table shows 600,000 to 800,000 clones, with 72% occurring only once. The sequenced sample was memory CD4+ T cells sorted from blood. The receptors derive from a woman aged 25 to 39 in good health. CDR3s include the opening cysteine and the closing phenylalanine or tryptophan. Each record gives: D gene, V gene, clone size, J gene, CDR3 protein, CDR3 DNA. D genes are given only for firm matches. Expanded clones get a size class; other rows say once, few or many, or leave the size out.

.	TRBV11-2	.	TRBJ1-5	CASSLDRGQPQHF	TGTGCCAGCAGCTTAGACAGGGGTCAGCCCCAGCATTTT
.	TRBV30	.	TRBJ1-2	CAWAGTLYGNTF	TGTGCCTGGGCGGGGACACTCTATGGCAACACCTTC
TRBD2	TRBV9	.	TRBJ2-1	CASSVARTSGSSEQFF	TGTGCCAGCAGCGTAGCTCGGACTAGCGGGAGCAGTGAGCAGTTCTTC
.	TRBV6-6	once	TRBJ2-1	CASSPQGLEQFF	TGTGCCAGCAGCCCCCAGGGGCTTGAGCAGTTCTTC
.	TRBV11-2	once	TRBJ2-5	CASSSSEQETQYF	TGTGCCAGCAGCTCGAGCGAGCAAGAGACCCAGTACTTC
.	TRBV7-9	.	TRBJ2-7	CASSPQPVYEQYF	TGTGCCAGCAGCCCACAACCCGTCTACGAGCAGTACTTC
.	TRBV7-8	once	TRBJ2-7	CASSLVQGSGGEQYF	TGTGCCAGCAGCTTGGTACAGGGATCTGGGGGCGAGCAGTACTTC
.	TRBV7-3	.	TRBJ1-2	CASSPDGVGYTF	TGTGCCAGCAGCCCCGACGGGGTGGGCTACACCTTC
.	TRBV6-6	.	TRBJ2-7	CASSPTPSSYEQYF	TGTGCCAGCAGTCCTACCCCGAGCTCCTACGAGCAGTACTTC
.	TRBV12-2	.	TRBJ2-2	CASRLKPGELFF	TGTGCAAGTCGCTTAAAGCCCGGGGAGCTGTTTTTT
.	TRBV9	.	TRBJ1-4	CASSVGGTNEKLFF	TGTGCCAGCAGCGTAGGGGGAACTAATGAAAAACTGTTTTTT
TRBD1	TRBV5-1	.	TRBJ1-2	CASSLEGQGGNTF	TGCGCCAGCAGCCTCGAAGGACAGGGAGGGAACACCTTC
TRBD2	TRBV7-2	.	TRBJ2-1	CASSPWGASGTDEQFF	TGTGCCAGCAGCCCATGGGGTGCTAGCGGGACTGATGAGCAGTTCTTC
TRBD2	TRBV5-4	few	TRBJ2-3	CASSRTSGTRIDTQYF	TGTGCCAGCAGCCGGACTAGCGGGACCCGTATTGATACGCAGTATTTT
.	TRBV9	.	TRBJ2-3	CASSPRTPGMDTQYF	TGTGCCAGCAGCCCCCGCACTCCGGGCATGGATACGCAGTATTTT
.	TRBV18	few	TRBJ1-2	CASSPIDGAINYGYTF	TGTGCCAGCTCACCAATCGACGGAGCCATCAACTATGGCTACACCTTC
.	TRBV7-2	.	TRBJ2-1	CASLVGGVYNEQFF	TGTGCCAGCCTTGTTGGGGGCGTTTACAATGAGCAGTTCTTC
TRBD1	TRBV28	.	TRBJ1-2	CASSRQGDYGYTF	TGTGCCAGCAGCAGACAGGGCGACTATGGCTACACCTTC
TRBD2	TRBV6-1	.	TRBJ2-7	CASTTGLAEPYEQYF	TGTGCCAGCACTACGGGACTAGCGGAACCCTACGAGCAGTACTTC
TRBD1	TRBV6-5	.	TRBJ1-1	CASSYNRGQAFF	TGTGCCAGCAGTTATAATAGGGGGCAAGCTTTCTTT
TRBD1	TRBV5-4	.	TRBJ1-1	CATIFQGADEAFF	TGTGCCACCATCTTTCAGGGGGCGGATGAAGCTTTCTTT
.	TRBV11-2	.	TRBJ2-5	CASSLARGRGLQETQYF	TGTGCCAGCAGCTTAGCGAGGGGCAGGGGTCTGCAAGAGACCCAGTACTTC
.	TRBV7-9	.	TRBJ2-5	CASSPQYF	TGTGCCAGCAGCCCTCAGTACTTC
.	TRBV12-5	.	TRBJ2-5	CASGNPSSCQPLEYETQYF	TGTGCTAGTGGCAACCCTTCTAGCTGTCAACCGCTGGAATACGAGACCCAGTACTTC
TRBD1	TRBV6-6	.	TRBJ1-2	CASSYSDRAGGYTF	TGTGCCAGCAGTTACTCCGACAGGGCGGGGGGCTACACCTTC
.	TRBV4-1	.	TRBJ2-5	CASKRTSLTTWAETQYF	TGCGCCAGCAAGCGCACCTCCCTGACGACTTGGGCAGAGACCCAGTACTTC
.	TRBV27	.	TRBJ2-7	CASSSRTPTYEQYF	TGTGCCAGCAGTTCTAGGACACCCACCTACGAGCAGTACTTC
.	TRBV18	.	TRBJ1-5	CASSSQGSNQPQHF	TGTGCCAGCTCAAGCCAGGGGAGCAATCAGCCCCAGCATTTT
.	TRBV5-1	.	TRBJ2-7	CASSLSAGSYHEQYF	TGCGCCAGCAGCCTGAGCGCGGGGTCTTATCACGAGCAGTACTTC
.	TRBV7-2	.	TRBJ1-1	CASSREGTEAFF	TGTGCCAGCAGCCGGGAAGGGACTGAAGCTTTCTTT